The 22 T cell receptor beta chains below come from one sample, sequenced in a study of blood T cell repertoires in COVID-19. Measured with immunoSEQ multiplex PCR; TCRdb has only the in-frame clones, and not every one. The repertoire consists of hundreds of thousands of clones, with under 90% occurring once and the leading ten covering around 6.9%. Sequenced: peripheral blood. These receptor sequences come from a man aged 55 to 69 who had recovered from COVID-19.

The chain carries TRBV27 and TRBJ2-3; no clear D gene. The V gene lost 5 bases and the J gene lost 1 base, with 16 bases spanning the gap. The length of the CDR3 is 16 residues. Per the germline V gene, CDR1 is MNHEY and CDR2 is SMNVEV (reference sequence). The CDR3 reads CASSPSWAHRTDTQYF. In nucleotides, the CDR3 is TGTGCCAGCAGTCCCTCCTGGGCGCATCGCACAGATACGCAGTATTTT.

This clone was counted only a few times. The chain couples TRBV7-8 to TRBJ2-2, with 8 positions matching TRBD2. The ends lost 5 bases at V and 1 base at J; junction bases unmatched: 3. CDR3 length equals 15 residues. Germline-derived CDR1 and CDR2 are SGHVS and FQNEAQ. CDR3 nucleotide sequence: TGTGCCAGCAGCCCGCTAGCGGGGAACACCGGGGAGCTGTTTTTT. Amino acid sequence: CASSPLAGNTGELFF.

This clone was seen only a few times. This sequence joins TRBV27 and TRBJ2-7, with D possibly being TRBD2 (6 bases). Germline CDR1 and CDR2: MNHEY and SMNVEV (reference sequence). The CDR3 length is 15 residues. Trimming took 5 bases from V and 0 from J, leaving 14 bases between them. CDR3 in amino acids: CASSEAGLGSYEQYF. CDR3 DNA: TGTGCCAGCAGTGAGGCGGGATTGGGCTCCTACGAGCAGTACTTC.

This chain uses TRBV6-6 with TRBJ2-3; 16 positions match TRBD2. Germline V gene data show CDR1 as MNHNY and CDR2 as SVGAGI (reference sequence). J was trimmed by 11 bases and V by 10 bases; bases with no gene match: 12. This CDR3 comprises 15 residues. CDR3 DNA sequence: TGTGCCACCGGGACTAGCGGGGGGGAAGGGGGCGAGCAGTATTTT. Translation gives CATGTSGGEGGEQYF.

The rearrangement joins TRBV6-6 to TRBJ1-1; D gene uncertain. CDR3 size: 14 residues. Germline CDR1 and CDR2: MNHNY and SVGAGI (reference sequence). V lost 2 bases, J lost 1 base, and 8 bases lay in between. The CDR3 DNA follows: TGTGCCAGCAGTTACCCGACTGGGAACACTGAAGCTTTCTTT. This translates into CASSYPTGNTEAFF.

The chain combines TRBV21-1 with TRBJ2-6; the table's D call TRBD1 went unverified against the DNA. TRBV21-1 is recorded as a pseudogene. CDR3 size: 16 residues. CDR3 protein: CASSKANRAGANVLTF. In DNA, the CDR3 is TGTGCCAGCAGCAAAGCCAACAGGGCTGGGGCCAACGTCCTGACTTTC.

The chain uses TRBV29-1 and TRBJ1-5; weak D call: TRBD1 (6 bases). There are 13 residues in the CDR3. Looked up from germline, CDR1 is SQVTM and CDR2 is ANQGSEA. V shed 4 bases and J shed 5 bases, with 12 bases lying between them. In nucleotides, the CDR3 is TGCAGCGTTGGGGGACAATATGATCAGCCCCAGCATTTT. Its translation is CSVGGQYDQPQHF.

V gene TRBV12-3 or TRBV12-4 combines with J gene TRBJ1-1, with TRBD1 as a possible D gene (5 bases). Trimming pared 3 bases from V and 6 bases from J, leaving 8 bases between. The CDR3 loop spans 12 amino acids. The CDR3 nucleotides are TGTGCCAGCAGTTTCCGGGACTCTGAAGCTTTCTTT. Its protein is CASSFRDSEAFF.

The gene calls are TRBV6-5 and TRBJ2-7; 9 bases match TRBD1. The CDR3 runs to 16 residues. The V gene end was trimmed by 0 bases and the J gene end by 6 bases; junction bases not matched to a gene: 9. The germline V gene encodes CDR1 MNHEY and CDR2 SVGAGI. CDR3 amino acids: CASSYSGDRVVSEQYF. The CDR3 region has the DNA TGTGCCAGCAGTTACTCGGGGGACAGGGTGGTCTCCGAGCAGTACTTC.

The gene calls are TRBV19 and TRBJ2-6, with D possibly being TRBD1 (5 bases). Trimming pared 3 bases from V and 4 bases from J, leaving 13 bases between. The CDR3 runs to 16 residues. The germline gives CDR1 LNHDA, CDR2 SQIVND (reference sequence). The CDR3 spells CASSISQGYGANVLTF. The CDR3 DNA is TGTGCCAGTAGTATTTCCCAGGGATACGGGGCCAACGTCCTGACTTTC.

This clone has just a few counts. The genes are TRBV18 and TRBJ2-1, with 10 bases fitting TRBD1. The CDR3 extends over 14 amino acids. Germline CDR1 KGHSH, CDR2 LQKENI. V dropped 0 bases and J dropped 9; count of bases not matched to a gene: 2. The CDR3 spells CASSPPGQGSEQFF. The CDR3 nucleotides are TGTGCCAGCTCACCACCGGGACAGGGGAGTGAGCAGTTCTTC.

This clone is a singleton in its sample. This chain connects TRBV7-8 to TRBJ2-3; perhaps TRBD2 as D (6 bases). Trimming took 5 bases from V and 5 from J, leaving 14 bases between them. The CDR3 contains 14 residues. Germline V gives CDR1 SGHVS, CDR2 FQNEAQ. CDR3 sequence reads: CASSPSRDLDTQYF. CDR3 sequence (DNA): TGTGCCAGCAGCCCAAGCCGGGACTTAGATACGCAGTATTTT.

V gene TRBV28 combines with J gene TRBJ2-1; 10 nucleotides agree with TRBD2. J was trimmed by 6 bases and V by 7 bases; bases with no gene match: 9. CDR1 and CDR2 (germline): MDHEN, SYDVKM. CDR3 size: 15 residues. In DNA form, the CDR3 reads TGTGCCAGCAACATTAGCGGGAGGTCTAGCAATGAGCAGTTCTTC. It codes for CASNISGRSSNEQFF.

Written as DNA, the CDR3 is TGTGCCACCAGCGCACGTCAGGGATTTCTAGCCAAAAACATTCAGTACTTC. It specifies CATSARQGFLAKNIQYF. The genes are TRBV15 and TRBJ2-4, with D tentatively TRBD1 (5 bases). This CDR3 contains 17 residues. The V end was cut by 5 bases, the J end by 0 bases, with 17 bases between. Germline-derived CDR1 and CDR2 are LNHNV and YYDKDF (reference sequence).

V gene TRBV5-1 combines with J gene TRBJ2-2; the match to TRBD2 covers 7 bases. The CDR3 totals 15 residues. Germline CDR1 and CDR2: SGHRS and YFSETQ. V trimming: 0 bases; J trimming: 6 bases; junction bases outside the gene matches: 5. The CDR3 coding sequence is TGCGCCAGCAGCTTGGCCCGGACTAGTGCCGGGGAGCTGTTTTTT. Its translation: CASSLARTSAGELFF.

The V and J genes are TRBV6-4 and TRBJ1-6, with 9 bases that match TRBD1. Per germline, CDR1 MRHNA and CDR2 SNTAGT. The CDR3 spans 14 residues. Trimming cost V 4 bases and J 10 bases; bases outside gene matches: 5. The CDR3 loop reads CASSANRGLSPLHF. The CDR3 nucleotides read TGTGCCAGCAGTGCAAACAGGGGGCTCTCACCCCTCCACTTT.

The CDR3 DNA reads TGTGCCACCAGTGATACCGGGACAGGGGTGGCAAAAAACATTCAGTACTTC. This encodes CATSDTGTGVAKNIQYF. The chain joins TRBV24-1 to TRBJ2-4; 10 bases agree with TRBD1. Trimming at V came to 3 bases and at J to 4 bases, leaving 8 bases not matched to a gene. Germline V lookup: CDR1 KGHDR, CDR2 SFDVKD. The CDR3 extends over 17 amino acids.

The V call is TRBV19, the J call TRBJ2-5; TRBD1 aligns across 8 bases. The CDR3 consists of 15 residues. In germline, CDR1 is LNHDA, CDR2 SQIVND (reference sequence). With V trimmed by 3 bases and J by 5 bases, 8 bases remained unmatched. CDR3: CASSIRAGGMETQYF. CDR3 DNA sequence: TGTGCCAGTAGTATCAGGGCAGGGGGCATGGAGACCCAGTACTTC.

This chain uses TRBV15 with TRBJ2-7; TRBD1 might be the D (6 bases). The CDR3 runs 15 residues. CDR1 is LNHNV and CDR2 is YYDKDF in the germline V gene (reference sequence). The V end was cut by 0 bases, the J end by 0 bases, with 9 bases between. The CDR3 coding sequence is TGTGCCACCAGCAGAGAGAGGGACACCTCCTACGAGCAGTACTTC. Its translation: CATSRERDTSYEQYF.

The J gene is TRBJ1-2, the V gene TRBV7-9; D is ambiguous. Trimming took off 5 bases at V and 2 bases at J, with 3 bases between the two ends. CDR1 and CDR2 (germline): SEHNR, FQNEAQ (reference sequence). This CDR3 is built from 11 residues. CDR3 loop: CASSLNYGYTF. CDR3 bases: TGTGCCAGCAGCCTAAACTATGGCTACACCTTC.

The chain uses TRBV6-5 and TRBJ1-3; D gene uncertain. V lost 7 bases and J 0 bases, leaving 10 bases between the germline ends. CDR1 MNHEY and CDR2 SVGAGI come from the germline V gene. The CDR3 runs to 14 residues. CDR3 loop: CASTRLSSGNTIYF. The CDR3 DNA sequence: TGTGCCAGCACCCGTCTGAGCTCTGGAAACACCATATATTTT.

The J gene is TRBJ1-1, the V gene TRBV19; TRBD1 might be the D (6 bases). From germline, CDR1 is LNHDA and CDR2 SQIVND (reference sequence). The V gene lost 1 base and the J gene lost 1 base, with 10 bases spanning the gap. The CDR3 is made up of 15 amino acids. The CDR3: CASSIVQGTNTEAFF. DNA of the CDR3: TGTGCCAGTAGTATAGTCCAGGGGACGAACACTGAAGCTTTCTTT.